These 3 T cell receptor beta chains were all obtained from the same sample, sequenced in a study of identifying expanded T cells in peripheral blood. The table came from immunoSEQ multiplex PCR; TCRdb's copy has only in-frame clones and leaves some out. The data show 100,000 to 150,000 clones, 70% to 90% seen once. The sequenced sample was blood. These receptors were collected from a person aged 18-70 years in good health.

CDR3 nucleotides: TGCGCCAGCACCGCCGGACAGGGCGGCTCCTACGAGCAGTACTTC. Protein sequence: CASTAGQGGSYEQYF. This chain links TRBV10-1 with TRBJ2-7; TRBD1 agrees at 8 bases. The CDR3 extends over 15 amino acids. V dropped 7 bases and J dropped 0; count of bases not matched to a gene: 8. Germline assignment: CDR1 WNHNN and CDR2 SYGVQD (reference sequence).

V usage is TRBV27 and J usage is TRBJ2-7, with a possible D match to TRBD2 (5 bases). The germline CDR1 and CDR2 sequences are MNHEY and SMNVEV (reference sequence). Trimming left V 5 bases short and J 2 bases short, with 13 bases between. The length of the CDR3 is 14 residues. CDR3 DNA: TGTGCCAGCAGTCACGGGCTGGGAGCCTACGAGCAGTACTTC. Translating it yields CASSHGLGAYEQYF.

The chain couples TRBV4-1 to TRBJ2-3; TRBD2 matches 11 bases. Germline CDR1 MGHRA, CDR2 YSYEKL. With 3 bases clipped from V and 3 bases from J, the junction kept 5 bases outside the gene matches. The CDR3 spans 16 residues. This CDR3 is CASSQRLAGLTDTQYF. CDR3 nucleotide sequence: TGCGCCAGCAGCCAGAGACTAGCGGGATTGACAGATACGCAGTATTTT.